This T cell receptor (beta chain) was sequenced in a study of response to subunit inactivated influenza vaccine. The CDR3 contains 15 residues. V was clipped by 2 bases and J by 5 bases; unmatched bases: 7. Germline lookup yields CDR1 MNHEY and CDR2 SVGEGT. This clonotype was counted only a few times. TCRdb used MiXCR to reprocess the RT-PCR reads, holding one entry per CDR3 protein. The repertoire includes 150,000 to 200,000 distinct CDR3 sequences, less than 15% of them detected once, and about 29% sits in the top ten. The same data also went into a second study, on T cells expressing NK-cell markers. That report adds: 5'RACE template switching built TCR beta cDNA with unique molecular identifiers. HCMV seropositivity marked seven of the eight sequenced donors; one was seronegative.

The chain links TRBV6-2 or TRBV6-3 to TRBJ2-3; TRBD2 aligns across 7 bases. This receptor was obtained from a middle-aged man who received an inactivated influenza vaccine. Sample: CD8+ T cells sorted from PBMCs, taken 11 to 12 days after vaccination. The CDR3 reads CASSYASGILDTQYF. Written as DNA, the CDR3 is TGTGCCAGCAGTTACGCTAGCGGAATTTTAGATACGCAGTATTTT.